Shown below are 21 T cell receptor beta chains from a single sample sequenced in a study of control samples from healthy donors and cancer patients. TCRdb keeps only in-frame clones here, not all; method: immunoSEQ multiplex PCR. The sample lists some 170,000 clones, approximately 96% occurring once. The sequenced sample consisted of blood. All receptors come from a woman between 25 and 40 years old in good health.

The chain couples TRBV21-1 to TRBJ1-5; the table's TRBD1 call for D was not verified on the DNA. TRBV21-1 has pseudogene status. The CDR3 covers 20 residues. DNA for the CDR3: TGTGCCAGCAGCAAACATCAAGGGCCCAGGGGGGCAGTGGAGCATCAGCCCCAGCATTTT. It is translated as CASSKHQGPRGAVEHQPQHF.

The V call is TRBV19, the J call TRBJ2-5, with D possibly matching TRBD1 (6 bases). CDR1 LNHDA and CDR2 SQIVND come from the germline V gene (reference sequence). The CDR3 spans 14 residues. Between the trimmed V and J ends, which lost 3 bases and 2 bases, there was a span of 10 bases. CDR3 bases: TGTGCCAGTAGTATTGGGACATCACAAGAGACCCAGTACTTC. This gives the protein CASSIGTSQETQYF.

The V call is TRBV7-9, the J call TRBJ2-5; 10 bases line up with TRBD2. Looked up from germline, CDR1 is SEHNR and CDR2 is FQNEAQ (reference sequence). V lost 1 base to trimming and J lost 4 bases; unmatched junction nucleotides: 6. This CDR3 spans 16 amino acids. CDR3 region: CASSLDLAGDSETQYF. Written as DNA, the CDR3 is TGTGCCAGCAGCTTAGACCTAGCGGGAGATTCAGAGACCCAGTACTTC.

The chain carries TRBV18 and TRBJ2-1; 9 bases map to TRBD2. Germline V lookup: CDR1 KGHSH, CDR2 LQKENI. The CDR3 covers 14 residues. Trimming took 4 bases from V and 4 from J; bases not matched to a gene: 2. The CDR3 spells CASSQGLAYNEQFF. DNA for the CDR3: TGTGCCAGCTCACAAGGACTAGCGTACAATGAGCAGTTCTTC.

The V and J genes are TRBV28 and TRBJ1-4; TRBD1 is a possible D gene (6 bases). V dropped 8 bases and J dropped 10 bases, with 23 bases sitting between them. CDR1 is MDHEN, CDR2 SYDVKM, per germline. The CDR3 runs 15 residues. CDR3 region: CASGATFTGYRKLFF. CDR3 coding DNA: TGTGCCAGCGGGGCTACTTTTACAGGGTATCGAAAACTGTTTTTT.

The chain recombines TRBV7-9 with TRBJ2-7; D uncertain. Trimming removed 3 bases from V and 6 bases from J, with 6 bases in between. CDR3 length equals 11 residues. CDR1 SEHNR and CDR2 FQNEAQ come from the germline V gene (reference sequence). CDR3 nucleotide sequence: TGTGCCAGCAGCTTTCAGGCCGAGCAGTACTTC. Protein product: CASSFQAEQYF.

The chain couples TRBV6-6 to TRBJ1-5; D gene ambiguous. Germline V gene sequence: CDR1 MNHNY, CDR2 SVGAGI (reference sequence). CDR3 length equals 12 residues. Between the trimmed V and J ends, which lost 2 bases and 10 bases, there was a span of 9 bases. This CDR3 is CASSYRVEPQHF. Here the CDR3 DNA reads TGTGCCAGCAGTTACAGGGTGGAACCCCAGCATTTT.

This chain joins TRBV28 and TRBJ2-7, with 12 bases that match TRBD2. V was clipped by 3 bases and J by 5 bases; unmatched bases: 5. Germline V CDR1 and CDR2: MDHEN, SYDVKM. The CDR3 loop spans 15 amino acids. Here the CDR3 DNA reads TGTGCCAGCAGTTTTGGCCGGACTAGCGGGGACGAGCAGTACTTC. Residues: CASSFGRTSGDEQYF.

The chain uses TRBV7-9 and TRBJ1-6; no clear D. The V end was cut by 1 base, the J end by 9 bases, with 10 bases between. Germline loops: CDR1 SEHNR, CDR2 FQNEAQ (reference sequence). The CDR3 spans 14 residues. CDR3 region: CASSLVTAGSPLHF. The CDR3 bases are TGTGCCAGCAGCTTAGTAACGGCGGGTTCACCCCTCCACTTT.

The chain couples TRBV30 to TRBJ2-7; D possibly matches TRBD1 or TRBD2 (5 bases each). The CDR3 length is 15 residues. Trimming took off 4 bases at V and 0 bases at J, with 16 bases between the two ends. Germline-derived CDR1 and CDR2 are GTSNPN and SVGIG (reference sequence). Written as DNA, the CDR3 is TGTGCCTGGACTCCGGGGACGGGGAGCTCCTACGAGCAGTACTTC. The encoded protein is CAWTPGTGSSYEQYF.

This chain connects TRBV3-1 (or the pseudogene TRBV3-2) to TRBJ1-3; D remains ambiguous. Germline CDR1 and CDR2: LGHDT and YNNKEL (reference sequence). V was pared by 4 bases and J by 4 bases, with 5 bases between. The CDR3 runs to 12 residues. CDR3 in amino acids: CASSPGGNTIYF. CDR3 nucleotide sequence: TGTGCCAGCAGCCCCGGAGGAAACACCATATATTTT.

This clone was observed a single time. The chain employs TRBV11-1 and TRBJ2-7; 8 nucleotides match TRBD1. V lost 0 bases and J lost 3; bases outside the gene matches: 4. Looked up from germline, CDR1 is SGHAT and CDR2 is FQDESV (reference sequence). The CDR3 consists of 15 residues. DNA for the CDR3: TGTGCCAGCAGCTTAGCTGCCGGACAGGGCTACGAGCAGTACTTC. It is translated as CASSLAAGQGYEQYF.

The rearrangement joins TRBV7-2 to TRBJ1-1; the D is unclear. Trimming left V 4 bases short and J 2 bases short, with 8 bases between. Looked up from germline, CDR1 is SGHTA and CDR2 is FQGNSA. The length of the CDR3 is 13 residues. CDR3 sequence (DNA): TGTGCCAGCAGCTCGGGCATAAACACTGAAGCTTTCTTT. Protein product: CASSSGINTEAFF.

The chain is built from TRBV6-6 and TRBJ2-1, with 9 bases matching TRBD2. With 5 bases clipped from V and 4 bases from J, the junction kept 6 bases outside the gene matches. The V gene's germline CDR1 is MNHNY and CDR2 SVGAGI (reference sequence). This CDR3 is built from 15 residues. CDR3 in amino acids: CASSPGLASYNEQFF. The CDR3 region has the DNA TGTGCCAGCAGTCCGGGACTAGCCTCTTACAATGAGCAGTTCTTC.

The CDR3 region has the DNA TGTGCCAGCAGTGGGGGGACAGGGGGCCCCTATGGCTACACCTTC. Translating gives CASSGGTGGPYGYTF. The rearrangement links TRBV6-4 to TRBJ1-2; the match to TRBD1 covers 12 bases. CDR1 is MRHNA, CDR2 SNTAGT, per germline. V shed 4 bases, J shed 4 bases, and the junction held 4 bases outside the gene matches. This CDR3 spans 15 amino acids.

The chain joins TRBV28 to TRBJ2-5; D uncertain. CDR3 size: 15 residues. CDR1 and CDR2 (germline): MDHEN, SYDVKM. V lost 1 base, J lost 0 bases, and 9 bases lay in between. The CDR3 loop reads CASSLSSEYQETQYF. The CDR3, as DNA: TGTGCCAGCAGTTTATCGTCAGAATACCAAGAGACCCAGTACTTC. The whole variable domain, remainder taken from reference TRBV28 and TRBJ2-5, is DVKVTQSSRYLVKRTGEKVFLECVQDMDHENMFWYRQDPGLGLRLIYFSYDVKMKEKGDIPEGYSVSREKKERFSLILESASTNQTSMYLCASSLSSEYQETQYFGPGTRLLVL.

The V gene is TRBV27, the J gene TRBJ2-3; 7 bases align to TRBD1. This CDR3 is 15 amino acids long. Trimming at V came to 6 bases and at J to 3 bases, leaving 9 bases not matched to a gene. Germline V gene lookup returns CDR1 MNHEY and CDR2 SMNVEV (reference sequence). The DNA for the CDR3 is TGTGCCAGCAGCACCGTGGACAGGAGAACAGATACGCAGTATTTT. This sequence encodes CASSTVDRRTDTQYF.

The V and J genes are TRBV7-6 and TRBJ2-3, with D possibly TRBD2 on 6 matching bases. The germline gives CDR1 SGHVS, CDR2 FNYEAQ. V lost 5 bases, J lost 0 bases, and 12 bases lay in between. The CDR3 sequence is 15 residues long. CDR3 residues: CASSRRGDSTDTQYF. The CDR3, as DNA: TGTGCCAGCAGCCGGCGCGGGGATAGCACAGATACGCAGTATTTT. Based on the CDR3 plus reference TRBV7-6 and TRBJ2-3, the full variable domain is GAGVSQSPRYKVTKRGQDVALRCDPISGHVSLYWYRQALGQGPEFLTYFNYEAQQDKSGLPNDRFSAERPEGSISTLTIQRTEQRDSAMYRCASSRRGDSTDTQYFGPGTRLTVL.

The chain joins TRBV25-1 to TRBJ1-6, with a tentative D call TRBD1 (5 bases). The CDR3 sequence is 13 residues long. Germline V gene lookup returns CDR1 MGHDK and CDR2 SYGVNS. V was cut by 7 bases and J by 9 bases, with 13 bases left in between. CDR3 amino acids: CASKRQSGSPLHF. CDR3 nucleotides: TGTGCCAGCAAGAGACAGTCGGGTTCACCCCTCCACTTT.

This clone appeared once. The chain links TRBV5-4 to TRBJ2-7; 7 nucleotides align to TRBD1. The CDR3 sequence is 14 residues long. The junction had 7 bases not matched to a gene; V was cut back by 1 base and J by 6 bases. CDR1 and CDR2 (germline): SGHNT, YYREEE (reference sequence). For the CDR3, the DNA is TGTGCCAGCAGCTTGCCAGGGGGAGATCCCGAGCAGTACTTC. Amino acid sequence: CASSLPGGDPEQYF.

The chain recombines TRBV15 with TRBJ2-2, with 9 bases identical to TRBD1. Germline V gene data show CDR1 as LNHNV and CDR2 as YYDKDF (reference sequence). The CDR3 is 17 residues long. V was pared by 1 base and J by 7 bases, with 10 bases of the junction left unmatched. CDR3 region: CATSRVAGQGAGGELFF. The CDR3 DNA reads as TGTGCCACCAGCAGAGTGGCGGGACAGGGTGCAGGCGGGGAGCTGTTTTTT.